This T cell receptor beta chain is drawn from a study of identical twins. Germline CDR1 reads SGHRS; CDR2 reads YFSETQ. The junction had 4 bases not matched to a gene; V was cut back by 6 bases and J by 2 bases. The CDR3 is made up of 14 amino acids. TCRdb redid the calling of the 5' RACE reads with MiXCR, one entry per CDR3 protein. The sample lists 130,000 to 150,000 distinct CDR3 sequences, roughly 3.5% seen once, with 8.1% in the top ten. This clonotype was recorded many times. The genes are TRBV5-1 and TRBJ2-3; 9 bases line up with TRBD1. The receptor comes from a young man in good health. The source material was memory T cells sorted from blood. CDR3 loop: CASTRTGATDTQYF. In DNA form, the CDR3 reads TGCGCCAGCACCCGGACAGGGGCCACAGATACGCAGTATTTT.